This T cell receptor (beta chain) was sequenced during a study of T cell repertoires in ileal Crohn's disease. Study as a whole: About 40% were active smokers at surgery; median disease duration was around 7.9 years.

TCRB immunosequencing input was roughly 500 nanograms of biopsy DNA per sample. The repertoire was sequenced with immunoSEQ multiplex PCR; TCRdb's copy has only in-frame clones and lacks some. The table has 15,000 to 20,000 clones, roughly 91% seen once. Study findings and constraints: Active smokers at surgery had more clonal expansions than non-smokers. Mucosal expansions were suggested to be mainly CD8 T cells.

Per the germline V gene, CDR1 is SGHDT and CDR2 is YYEEEE. The CDR3 is made up of 13 amino acids. Trimming removed 5 bases from V and 3 bases from J, with 12 bases in between. On this clone itself: Its matching antigen is unknown.

The receptor was isolated from an adult with Crohn's disease. The V call is TRBV5-6, the J call TRBJ2-7; D may be TRBD2 (5 bases). The sequenced material came from ileal tissue. The CDR3 nucleotides are TGTGCCAGCAGTTACCGGGGTGGCTACGAGCAGTACTTC. This gives the protein CASSYRGGYEQYF.